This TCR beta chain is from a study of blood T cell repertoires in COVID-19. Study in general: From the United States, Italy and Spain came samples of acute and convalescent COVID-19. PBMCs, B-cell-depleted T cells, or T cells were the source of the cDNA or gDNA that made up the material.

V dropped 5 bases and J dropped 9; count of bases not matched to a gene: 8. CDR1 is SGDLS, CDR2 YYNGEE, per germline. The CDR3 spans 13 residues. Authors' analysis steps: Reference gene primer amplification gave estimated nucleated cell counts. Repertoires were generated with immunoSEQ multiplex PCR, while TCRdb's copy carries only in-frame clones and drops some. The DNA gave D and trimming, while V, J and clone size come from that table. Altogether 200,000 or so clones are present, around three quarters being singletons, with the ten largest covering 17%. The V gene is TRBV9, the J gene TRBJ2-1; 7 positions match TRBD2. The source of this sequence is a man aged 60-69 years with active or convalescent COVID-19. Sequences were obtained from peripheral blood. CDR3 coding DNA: TGTGCCAGCAGTCTCAGCGGGAAGGGTGAGCAGTTCTTC. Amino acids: CASSLSGKGEQFF.